The subject of this entry is one TCR beta chain. Its antigen is undetermined. This entry belongs to a study of T cell repertoires in cytomegalovirus infection. Overall study: Use of recently identified HLA-C-restricted and well-studied HLA-B-restricted CMV epitopes was part of the study.

The CDR3 runs to 13 residues. From germline, CDR1 is MDHEN and CDR2 SYDVKM. V gave up 2 bases and J gave up 8 bases, with 12 bases separating them. TCRdb re-called the reads with MiXCR, one entry per CDR3 protein. The sample has 300,000 to 400,000 distinct CDR3 sequences, just under 30% seen once; the top ten hold about 20%. The rearrangement uses TRBV28 and TRBJ1-2; D is undetermined. This clonotype was sampled from a human donor in good health (CMV status not recorded). Some clones in this sample may be carry-over from other donors' samples. The sequences come from cultured PBMCs, collected from culture after CMV antigen stimulation. DNA of the CDR3: TGTGCCAGCAGTTTAACCGGGTCCGGCGGCTACACCTTC. Translation: CASSLTGSGGYTF.